The entry that follows covers one TCR beta chain sequence. Its target is not known. The CDR3 totals 16 residues. V was cut by 2 bases and J by 2 bases, with 10 bases left in between. CDR1 is LNHNV and CDR2 is YYDKDF in the germline V gene (reference sequence). This sample was taken from a study of post-analysis software for immune sequencing data. Overall study findings and caveats: There was significantly lower normalized Chao1 diversity in multiple sclerosis patients than in controls. Four or five TRBV segments were significantly more frequent in patients than in controls. TRBV5-6, TRBV5-1 and TRBV20-1 were among these segments.

Included in the TCR beta cDNA libraries were unique molecular identifiers. TCRdb reanalysed the PCR reads using MiXCR and keeps one entry per CDR3 protein. The table lists approximately 770,000 distinct CDR3 sequences, under 60% of them singletons. The receptor was derived from a girl aged 10-17 years with multiple sclerosis. The V gene is TRBV15, the J gene TRBJ2-6, with D possibly TRBD2 on 5 matching bases. The material sequenced was blood. CDR3 nucleotides: TGTGCCACCAGCAGAAGCCGGGGAACTGGGGCCAACGTCCTGACTTTC. Translating it yields CATSRSRGTGANVLTF.